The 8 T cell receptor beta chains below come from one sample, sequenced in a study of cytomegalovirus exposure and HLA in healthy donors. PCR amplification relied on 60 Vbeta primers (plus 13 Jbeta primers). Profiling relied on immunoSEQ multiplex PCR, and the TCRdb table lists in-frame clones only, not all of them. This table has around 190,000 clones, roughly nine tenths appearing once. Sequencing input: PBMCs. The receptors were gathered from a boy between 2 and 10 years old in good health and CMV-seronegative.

CDR3 DNA sequence: TGTGCCAGCAGCTTGGTTGGGGCCCAAGAGACCCAGTACTTC. Residues: CASSLVGAQETQYF. The chain employs TRBV5-4 and TRBJ2-5, with a possible D match to TRBD1 (5 bases). There are 14 residues in the CDR3. In germline, CDR1 is SGHNT, CDR2 YYREEE (reference sequence). V lost 0 bases to trimming and J lost 1 base, with 7 bases between them.

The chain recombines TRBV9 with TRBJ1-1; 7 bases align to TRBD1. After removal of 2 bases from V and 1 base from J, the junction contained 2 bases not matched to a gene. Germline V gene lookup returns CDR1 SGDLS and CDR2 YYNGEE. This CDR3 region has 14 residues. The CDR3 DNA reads TGTGCCAGCAGCGTGACAGGGTCGAACACTGAAGCTTTCTTT. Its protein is CASSVTGSNTEAFF.

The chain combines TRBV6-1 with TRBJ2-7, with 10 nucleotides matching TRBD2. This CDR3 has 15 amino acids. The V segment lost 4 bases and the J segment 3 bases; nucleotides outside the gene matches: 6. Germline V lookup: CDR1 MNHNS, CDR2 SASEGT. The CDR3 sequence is CASSVAGGAVYEQYF. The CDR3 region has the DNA TGTGCCAGCAGTGTAGCGGGAGGTGCGGTCTACGAGCAGTACTTC.

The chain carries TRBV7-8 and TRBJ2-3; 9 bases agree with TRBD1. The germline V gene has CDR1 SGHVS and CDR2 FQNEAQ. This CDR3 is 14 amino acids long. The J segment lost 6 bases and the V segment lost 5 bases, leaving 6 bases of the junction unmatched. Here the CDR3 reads CASSNRDREDTQYF. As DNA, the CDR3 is TGTGCCAGCAGCAACCGGGACAGGGAGGATACGCAGTATTTT. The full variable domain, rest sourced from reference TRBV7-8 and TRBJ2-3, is GAGVSQSPRYKVAKRGQDVALRCDPISGHVSLFWYQQALGQGPEFLTYFQNEAQLDKSGLPSDRFFAERPEGSVSTLKIQRTQQEDSAVYLCASSNRDREDTQYFGPGTRLTVL.

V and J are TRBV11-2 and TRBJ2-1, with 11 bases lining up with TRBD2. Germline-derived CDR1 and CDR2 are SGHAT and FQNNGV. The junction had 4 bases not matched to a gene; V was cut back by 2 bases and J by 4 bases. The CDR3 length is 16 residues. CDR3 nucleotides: TGTGCCAGCAGCTTAAGTCCTAGCGGGGGGTACAATGAGCAGTTCTTC. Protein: CASSLSPSGGYNEQFF. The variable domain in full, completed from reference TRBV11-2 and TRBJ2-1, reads EAGVAQSPRYKIIEKRQSVAFWCNPISGHATLYWYQQILGQGPKLLIQFQNNGVVDDSQLPKDRFSAERLKGVDSTLKIQPAKLEDSAVYLCASSLSPSGGYNEQFFGPGTRLTVL.

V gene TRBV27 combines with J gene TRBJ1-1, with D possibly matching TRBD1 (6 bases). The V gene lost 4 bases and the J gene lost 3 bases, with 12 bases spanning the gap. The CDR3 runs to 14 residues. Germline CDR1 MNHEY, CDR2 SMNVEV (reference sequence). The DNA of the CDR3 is TGTGCCAGCAGTTCCGGGGGGCGGGACACTGAAGCTTTCTTT. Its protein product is CASSSGGRDTEAFF.

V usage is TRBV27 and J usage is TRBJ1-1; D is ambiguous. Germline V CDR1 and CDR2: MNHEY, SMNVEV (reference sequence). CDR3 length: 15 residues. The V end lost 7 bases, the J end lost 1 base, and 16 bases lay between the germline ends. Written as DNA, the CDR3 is TGTGCCAGCACCCTGGACCGGGGTGGGAACACTGAAGCTTTCTTT. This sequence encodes CASTLDRGGNTEAFF.

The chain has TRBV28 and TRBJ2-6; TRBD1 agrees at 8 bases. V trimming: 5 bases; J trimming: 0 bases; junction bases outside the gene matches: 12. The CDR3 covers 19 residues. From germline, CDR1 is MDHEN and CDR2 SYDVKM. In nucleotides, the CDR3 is TGTGCCAGCAGTCCCAGGACAGGGAGAGGGGCCTCTGGGGCCAACGTCCTGACTTTC. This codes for CASSPRTGRGASGANVLTF.